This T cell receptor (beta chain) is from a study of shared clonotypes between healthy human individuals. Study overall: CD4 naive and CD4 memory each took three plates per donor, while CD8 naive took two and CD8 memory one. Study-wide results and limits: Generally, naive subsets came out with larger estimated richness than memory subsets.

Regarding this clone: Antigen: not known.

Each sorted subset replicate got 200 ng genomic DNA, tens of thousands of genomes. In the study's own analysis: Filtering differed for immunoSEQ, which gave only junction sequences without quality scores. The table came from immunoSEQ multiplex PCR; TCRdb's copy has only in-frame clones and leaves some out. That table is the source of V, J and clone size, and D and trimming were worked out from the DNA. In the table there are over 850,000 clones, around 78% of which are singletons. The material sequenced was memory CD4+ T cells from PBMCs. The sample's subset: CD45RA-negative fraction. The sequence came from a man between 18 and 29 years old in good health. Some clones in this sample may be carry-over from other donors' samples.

Here the CDR3 reads CASSLVTSLAALSEQYF. The DNA of the CDR3 is TGTGCCAGCAGCTTAGTAACCTCTCTAGCGGCCCTCTCGGAGCAGTACTTC. V is TRBV11-2 and J is TRBJ2-7; TRBD2 agrees at 7 bases. The CDR3 has 17 amino acids. Germline values: CDR1 SGHAT, CDR2 FQNNGV. V shed 1 base, J shed 7 bases, and the junction held 16 bases outside the gene matches.